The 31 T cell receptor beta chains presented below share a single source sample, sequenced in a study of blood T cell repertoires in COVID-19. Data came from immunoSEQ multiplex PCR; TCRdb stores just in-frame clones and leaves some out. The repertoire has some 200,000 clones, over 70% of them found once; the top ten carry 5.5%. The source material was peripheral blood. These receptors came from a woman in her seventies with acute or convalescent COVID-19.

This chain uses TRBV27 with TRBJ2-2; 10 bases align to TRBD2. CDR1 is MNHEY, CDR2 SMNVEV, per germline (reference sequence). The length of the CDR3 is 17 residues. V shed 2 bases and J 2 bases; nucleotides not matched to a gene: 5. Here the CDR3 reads CASSLRLAGDNTGELFF. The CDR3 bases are TGTGCCAGCAGTTTAAGGCTAGCGGGAGATAACACCGGGGAGCTGTTTTTT.

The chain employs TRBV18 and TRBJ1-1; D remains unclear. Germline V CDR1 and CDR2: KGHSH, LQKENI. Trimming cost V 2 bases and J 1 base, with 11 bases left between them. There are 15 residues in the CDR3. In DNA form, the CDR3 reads TGTGCCAGCTCACCAATCAGTCCGGGGAACACTGAAGCTTTCTTT. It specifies CASSPISPGNTEAFF.

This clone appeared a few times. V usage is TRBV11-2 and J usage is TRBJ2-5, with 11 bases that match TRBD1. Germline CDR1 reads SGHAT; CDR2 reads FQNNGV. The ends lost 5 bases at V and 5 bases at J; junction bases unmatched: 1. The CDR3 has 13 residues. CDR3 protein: CASSRDRGETQYF. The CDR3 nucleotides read TGTGCCAGCAGCCGGGACAGGGGGGAGACCCAGTACTTC.

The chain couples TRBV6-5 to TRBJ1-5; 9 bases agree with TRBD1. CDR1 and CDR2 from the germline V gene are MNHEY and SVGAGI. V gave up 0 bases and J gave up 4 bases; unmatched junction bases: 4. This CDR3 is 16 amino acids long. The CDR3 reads CASSYSRQGGNQPQHF. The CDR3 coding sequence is TGTGCCAGCAGTTACTCCAGACAGGGGGGGAATCAGCCCCAGCATTTT.

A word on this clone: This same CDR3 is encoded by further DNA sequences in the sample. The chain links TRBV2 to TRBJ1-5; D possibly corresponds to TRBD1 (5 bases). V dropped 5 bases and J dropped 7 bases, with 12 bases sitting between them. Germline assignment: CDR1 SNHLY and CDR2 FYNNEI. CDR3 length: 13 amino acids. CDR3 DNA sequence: TGTGCCAGCAGTTCCCAGGGTGGGCAGCCCCAGCATTTT. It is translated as CASSSQGGQPQHF. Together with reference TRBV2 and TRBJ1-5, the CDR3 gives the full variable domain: EPEVTQTPSHQVTQMGQEVILRCVPISNHLYFYWYRQILGQKVEFLVSFYNNEISEKSEIFDDQFSVERPDGSNFTLKIRSTKLEDSAMYFCASSSQGGQPQHFGDGTRLSIL.

The chain's CDR3 is CASSTMATSENIQYF. For the CDR3, the DNA is TGTGCCAGCTCCACCATGGCGACTAGCGAAAACATTCAGTACTTC. The chain employs TRBV18 and TRBJ2-4; TRBD2 aligns across 8 bases. The CDR3 spans 15 residues. From germline, CDR1 is KGHSH and CDR2 LQKENI. The V segment lost 6 bases and the J segment 5 bases; nucleotides outside the gene matches: 9.

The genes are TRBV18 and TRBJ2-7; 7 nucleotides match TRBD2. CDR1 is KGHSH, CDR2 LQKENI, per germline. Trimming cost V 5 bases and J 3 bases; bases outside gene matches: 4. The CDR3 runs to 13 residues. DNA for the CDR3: TGTGCCAGCTCATCTGAGCGGGACTACGAGCAGTACTTC. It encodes CASSSERDYEQYF.

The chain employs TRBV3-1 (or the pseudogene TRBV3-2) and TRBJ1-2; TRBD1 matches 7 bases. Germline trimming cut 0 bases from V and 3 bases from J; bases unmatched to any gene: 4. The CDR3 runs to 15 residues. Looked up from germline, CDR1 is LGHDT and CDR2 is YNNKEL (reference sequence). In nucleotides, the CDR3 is TGTGCCAGCAGCCAAGATAGCACAGGGGACTATGGCTACACCTTC. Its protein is CASSQDSTGDYGYTF.

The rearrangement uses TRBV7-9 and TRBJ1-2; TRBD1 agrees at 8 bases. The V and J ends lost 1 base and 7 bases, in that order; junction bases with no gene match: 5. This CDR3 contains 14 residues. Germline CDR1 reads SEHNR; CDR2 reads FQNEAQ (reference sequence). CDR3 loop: CASSLVQGQAGYTF. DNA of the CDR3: TGTGCCAGCAGCTTAGTTCAGGGACAGGCTGGCTACACCTTC. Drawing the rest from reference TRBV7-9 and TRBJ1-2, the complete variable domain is DTGVSQNPRHKITKRGQNVTFRCDPISEHNRLYWYRQTLGQGPEFLTYFQNEAQLEKSRLLSDRFSAERPKGSFSTLEIQRTEQGDSAMYLCASSLVQGQAGYTFGSGTRLTVV.

DNA for the CDR3: TGTGCCAGCAGTGAAGCTGGGGCAGGGGTAAGGATCTACGAGCAGTACTTC. It codes for CASSEAGAGVRIYEQYF. The chain recombines TRBV2 with TRBJ2-7; D perhaps matches TRBD1 (6 bases). Looked up from germline, CDR1 is SNHLY and CDR2 is FYNNEI. Trimming stripped 0 bases from V and 3 bases from J, with 18 bases between. The CDR3 is 17 residues long.

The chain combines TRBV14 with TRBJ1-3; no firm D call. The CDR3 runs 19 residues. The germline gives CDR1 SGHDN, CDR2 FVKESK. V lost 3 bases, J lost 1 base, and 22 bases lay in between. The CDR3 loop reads CASSHSLTNTWSSGNTIYF. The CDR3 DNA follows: TGTGCCAGCAGCCACAGTTTGACTAATACATGGTCTTCTGGAAACACCATATATTTT.

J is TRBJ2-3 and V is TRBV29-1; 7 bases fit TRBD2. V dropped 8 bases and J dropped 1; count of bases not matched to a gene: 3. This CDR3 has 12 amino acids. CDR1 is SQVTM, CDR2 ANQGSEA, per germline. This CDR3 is CSFTSGTDTQYF. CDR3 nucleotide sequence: TGCAGCTTCACTAGCGGCACAGATACGCAGTATTTT.

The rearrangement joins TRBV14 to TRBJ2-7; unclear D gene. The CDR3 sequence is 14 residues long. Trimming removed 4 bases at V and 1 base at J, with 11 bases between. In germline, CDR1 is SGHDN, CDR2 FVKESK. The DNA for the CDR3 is TGTGCCAGCAGCCCCATAGTGGAGTCCTACGAGCAGTACTTC. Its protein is CASSPIVESYEQYF.

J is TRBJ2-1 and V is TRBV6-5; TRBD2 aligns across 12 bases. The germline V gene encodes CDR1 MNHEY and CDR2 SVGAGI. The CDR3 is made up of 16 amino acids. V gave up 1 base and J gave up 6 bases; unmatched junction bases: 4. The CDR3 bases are TGTGCCAGCAGTTACTACGGGACTAGCGGGCGCAATGAGCAGTTCTTC. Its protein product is CASSYYGTSGRNEQFF.

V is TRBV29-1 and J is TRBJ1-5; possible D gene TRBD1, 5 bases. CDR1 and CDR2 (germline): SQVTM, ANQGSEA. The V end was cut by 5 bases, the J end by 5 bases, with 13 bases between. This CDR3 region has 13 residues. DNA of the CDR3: TGCAGCGTTCGGGGGGTTGAGGATCAGCCCCAGCATTTT. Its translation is CSVRGVEDQPQHF.

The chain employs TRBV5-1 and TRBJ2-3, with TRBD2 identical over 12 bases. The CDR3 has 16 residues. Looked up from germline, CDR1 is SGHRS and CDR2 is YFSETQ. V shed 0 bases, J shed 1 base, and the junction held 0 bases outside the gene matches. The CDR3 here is CASSLASGRGTDTQYF. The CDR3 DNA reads TGCGCCAGCAGCTTGGCTAGCGGGAGGGGCACAGATACGCAGTATTTT.

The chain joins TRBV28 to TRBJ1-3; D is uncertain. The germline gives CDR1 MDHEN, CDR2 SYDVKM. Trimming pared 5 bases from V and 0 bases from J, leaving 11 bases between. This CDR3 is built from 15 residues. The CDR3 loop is CASSDGGSSGNTIYF. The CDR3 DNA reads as TGTGCCAGCAGTGACGGAGGGAGCTCTGGAAACACCATATATTTT.

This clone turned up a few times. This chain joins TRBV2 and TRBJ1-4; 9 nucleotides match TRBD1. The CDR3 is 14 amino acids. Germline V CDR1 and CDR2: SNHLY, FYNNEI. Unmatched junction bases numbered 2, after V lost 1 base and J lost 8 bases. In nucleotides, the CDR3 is TGTGCCAGCAGTGAAGGGACAGGGGCCGAAAAACTGTTTTTT. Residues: CASSEGTGAEKLFF.

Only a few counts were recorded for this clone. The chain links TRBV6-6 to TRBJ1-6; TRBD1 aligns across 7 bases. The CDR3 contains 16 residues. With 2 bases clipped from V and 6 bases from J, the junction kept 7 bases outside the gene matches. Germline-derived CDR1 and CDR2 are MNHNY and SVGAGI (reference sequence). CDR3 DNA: TGTGCCAGCAGTTACGGTCTGGGACAGAGTAATTCACCCCTCCACTTT. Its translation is CASSYGLGQSNSPLHF.

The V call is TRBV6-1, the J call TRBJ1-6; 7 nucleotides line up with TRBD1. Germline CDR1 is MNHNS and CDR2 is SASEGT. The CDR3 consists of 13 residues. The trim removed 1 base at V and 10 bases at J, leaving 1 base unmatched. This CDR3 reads CASSEDRGSPLHF. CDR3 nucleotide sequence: TGTGCCAGCAGTGAAGACAGGGGATCACCCCTCCACTTT.

CDR3 amino acids: CASSPQGVGYF. The CDR3 coding sequence is TGTGCCAGCAGTCCACAGGGGGTTGGGTACTTC. V is TRBV2 and J is TRBJ2-7; TRBD1 matches 8 bases. The CDR3 extends over 11 amino acids. The V and J ends lost 5 bases and 12 bases, in that order; junction bases with no gene match: 6. CDR1 is SNHLY, CDR2 FYNNEI, per germline.

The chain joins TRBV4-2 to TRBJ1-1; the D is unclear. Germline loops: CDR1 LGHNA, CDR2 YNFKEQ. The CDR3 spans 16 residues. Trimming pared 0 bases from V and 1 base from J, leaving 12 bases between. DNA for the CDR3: TGTGCCAGCAGCCAAGAACGAGGCAGCCAGAACACTGAAGCTTTCTTT. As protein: CASSQERGSQNTEAFF.

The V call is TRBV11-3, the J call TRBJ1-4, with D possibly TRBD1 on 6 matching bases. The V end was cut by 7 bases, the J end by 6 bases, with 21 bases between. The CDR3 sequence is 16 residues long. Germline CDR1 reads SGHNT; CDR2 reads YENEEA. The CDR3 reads CASITYARWGHEKLFF. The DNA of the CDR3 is TGTGCCAGCATCACCTACGCTAGGTGGGGGCATGAAAAACTGTTTTTT.

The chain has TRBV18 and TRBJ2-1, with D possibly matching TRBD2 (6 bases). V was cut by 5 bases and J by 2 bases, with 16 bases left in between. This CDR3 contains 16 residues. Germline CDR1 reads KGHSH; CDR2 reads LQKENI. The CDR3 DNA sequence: TGTGCCAGCTCAACCACTTCTAGCGATACCTACAATGAGCAGTTCTTC. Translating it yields CASSTTSSDTYNEQFF.

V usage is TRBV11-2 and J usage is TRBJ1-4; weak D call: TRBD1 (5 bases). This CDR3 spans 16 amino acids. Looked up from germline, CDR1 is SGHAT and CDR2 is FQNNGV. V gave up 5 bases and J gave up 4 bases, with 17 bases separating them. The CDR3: CASSKAGTQLNEKLFF. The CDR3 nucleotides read TGTGCCAGCAGCAAAGCCGGGACTCAACTTAATGAAAAACTGTTTTTT.

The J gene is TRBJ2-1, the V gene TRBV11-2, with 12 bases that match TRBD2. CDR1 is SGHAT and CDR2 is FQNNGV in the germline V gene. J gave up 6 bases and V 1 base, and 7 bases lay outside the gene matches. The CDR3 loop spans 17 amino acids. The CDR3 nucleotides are TGTGCCAGCAGCTTAGGCCCTAGCGGGAGGGCCAGCAATGAGCAGTTCTTC. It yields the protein CASSLGPSGRASNEQFF.

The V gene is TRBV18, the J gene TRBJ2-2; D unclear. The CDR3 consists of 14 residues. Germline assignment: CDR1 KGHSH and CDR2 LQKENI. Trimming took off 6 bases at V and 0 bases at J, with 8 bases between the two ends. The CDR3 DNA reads TGTGCCAGCTCGGCCGTTACGAACACCGGGGAGCTGTTTTTT. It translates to CASSAVTNTGELFF.

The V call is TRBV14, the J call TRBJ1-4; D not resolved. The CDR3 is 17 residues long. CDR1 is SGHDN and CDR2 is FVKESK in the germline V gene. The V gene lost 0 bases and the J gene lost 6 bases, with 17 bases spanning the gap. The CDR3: CASSQESSGWRDEKLFF. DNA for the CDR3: TGTGCCAGCAGCCAAGAATCATCGGGGTGGAGAGATGAAAAACTGTTTTTT. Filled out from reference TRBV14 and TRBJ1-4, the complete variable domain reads EAGVTQFPSHSVIEKGQTVTLRCDPISGHDNLYWYRRVMGKEIKFLLHFVKESKQDESGMPNNRFLAERTGGTYSTLKVQPAELEDSGVYFCASSQESSGWRDEKLFFGSGTQLSVL.

The CDR3 DNA sequence: TGTGCCAGCAGCTCCCCTCCGGGACTAGTCGTCACCGGGGAGCTGTTTTTT. It codes for CASSSPPGLVVTGELFF. The genes are TRBV7-4 and TRBJ2-2; 8 bases are a match to TRBD2. The CDR3 consists of 17 residues. Per germline, CDR1 SGHVT and CDR2 SQSDAQ. V lost 4 bases, J lost 4 bases, and 11 bases stayed unmatched.

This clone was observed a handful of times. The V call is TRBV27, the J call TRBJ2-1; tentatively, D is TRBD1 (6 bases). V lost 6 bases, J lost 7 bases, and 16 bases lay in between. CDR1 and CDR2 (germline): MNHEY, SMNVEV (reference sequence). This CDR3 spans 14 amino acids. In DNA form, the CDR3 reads TGTGCCAGCAGCTCCAGGGGAATCGGAAATGAGCAGTTCTTC. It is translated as CASSSRGIGNEQFF.

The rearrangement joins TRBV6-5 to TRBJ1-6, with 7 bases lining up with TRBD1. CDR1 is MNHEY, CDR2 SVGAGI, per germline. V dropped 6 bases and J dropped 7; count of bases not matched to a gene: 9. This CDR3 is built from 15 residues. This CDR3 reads CASRSGTEGNSPLHF. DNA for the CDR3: TGTGCCAGCAGGTCCGGGACAGAAGGGAATTCACCCCTCCACTTT.